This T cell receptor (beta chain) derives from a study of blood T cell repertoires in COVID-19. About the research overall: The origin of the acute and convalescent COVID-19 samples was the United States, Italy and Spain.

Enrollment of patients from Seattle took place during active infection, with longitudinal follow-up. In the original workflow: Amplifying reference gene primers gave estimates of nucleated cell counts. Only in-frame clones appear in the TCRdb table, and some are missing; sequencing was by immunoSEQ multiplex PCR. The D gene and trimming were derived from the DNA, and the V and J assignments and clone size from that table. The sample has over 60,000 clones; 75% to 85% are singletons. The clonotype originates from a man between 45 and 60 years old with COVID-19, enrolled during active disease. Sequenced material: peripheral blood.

The CDR3 loop is CASSYRDSEYNEQFF. CDR3 in DNA: TGTGCCAGCTCCTACAGGGACAGCGAGTACAATGAGCAGTTCTTC. The rearrangement links TRBV18 to TRBJ2-1, with 7 bases fitting TRBD1. Germline V gene sequence: CDR1 KGHSH, CDR2 LQKENI. The V segment lost 6 bases and the J segment 4 bases; nucleotides outside the gene matches: 9. This CDR3 comprises 15 residues.